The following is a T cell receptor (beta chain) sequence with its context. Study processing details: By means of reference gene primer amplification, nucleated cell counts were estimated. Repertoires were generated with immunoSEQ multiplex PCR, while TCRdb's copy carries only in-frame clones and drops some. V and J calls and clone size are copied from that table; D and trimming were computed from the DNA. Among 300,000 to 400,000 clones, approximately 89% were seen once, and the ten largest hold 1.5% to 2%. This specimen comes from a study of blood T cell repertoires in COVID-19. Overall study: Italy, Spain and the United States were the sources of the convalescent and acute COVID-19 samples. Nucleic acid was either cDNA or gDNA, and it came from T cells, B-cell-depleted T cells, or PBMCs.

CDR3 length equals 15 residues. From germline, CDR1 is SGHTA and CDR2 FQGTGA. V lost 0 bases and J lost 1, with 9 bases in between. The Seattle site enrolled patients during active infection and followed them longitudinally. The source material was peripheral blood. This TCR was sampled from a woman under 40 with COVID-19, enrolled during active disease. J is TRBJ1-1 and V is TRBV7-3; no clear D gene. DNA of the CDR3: TGTGCCAGCAGCTTAACGGCAGGAGGGAACACTGAAGCTTTCTTT. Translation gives CASSLTAGGNTEAFF.